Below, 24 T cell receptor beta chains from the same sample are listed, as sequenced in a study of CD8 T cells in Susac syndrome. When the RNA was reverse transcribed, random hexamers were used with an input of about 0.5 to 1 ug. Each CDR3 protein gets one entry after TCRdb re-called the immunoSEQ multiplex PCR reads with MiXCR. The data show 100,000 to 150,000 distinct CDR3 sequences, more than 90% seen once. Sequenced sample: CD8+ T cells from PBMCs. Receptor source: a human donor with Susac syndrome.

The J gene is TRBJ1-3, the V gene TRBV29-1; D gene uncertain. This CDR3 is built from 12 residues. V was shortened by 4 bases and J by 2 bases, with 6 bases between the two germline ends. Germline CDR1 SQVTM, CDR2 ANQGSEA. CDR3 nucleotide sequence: TGCAGCGTTGCCGAAACTGGAAACACCATATATTTT. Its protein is CSVAETGNTIYF.

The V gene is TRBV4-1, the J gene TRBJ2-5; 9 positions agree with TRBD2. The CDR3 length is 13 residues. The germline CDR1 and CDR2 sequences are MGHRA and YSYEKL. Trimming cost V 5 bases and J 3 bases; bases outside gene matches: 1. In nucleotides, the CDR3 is TGCGCCAGCAGCAGGACTAGCGAAGAGACCCAGTACTTC. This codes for CASSRTSEETQYF.

CDR3 in DNA: TGTGCCAGCAGCTCCCAGCGGGGGGGCCGAGATACGCAGTATTTT. Its translation: CASSSQRGGRDTQYF. The rearrangement links TRBV7-8 to TRBJ2-3, with 10 positions matching TRBD2. V lost 4 bases to trimming and J lost 5 bases; unmatched junction nucleotides: 6. CDR3 length: 15 amino acids. Germline CDR1 reads SGHVS; CDR2 reads FQNEAQ.

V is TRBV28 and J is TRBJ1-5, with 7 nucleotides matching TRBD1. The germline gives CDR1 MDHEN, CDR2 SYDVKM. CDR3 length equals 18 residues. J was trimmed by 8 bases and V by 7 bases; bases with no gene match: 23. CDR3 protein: CASTSGETGAGQSEPQHF. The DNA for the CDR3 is TGTGCCAGCACCTCGGGAGAAACAGGGGCCGGACAATCGGAGCCCCAGCATTTT.

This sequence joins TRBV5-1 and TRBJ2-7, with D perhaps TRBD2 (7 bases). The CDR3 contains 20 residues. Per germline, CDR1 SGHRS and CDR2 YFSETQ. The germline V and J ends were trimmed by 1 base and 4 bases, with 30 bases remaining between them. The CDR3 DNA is TGCGCCAGCAGCTTGAGTACCCTGCGTGGGGGGGCGACCGTCGTATACGAGCAGTACTTC. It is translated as CASSLSTLRGGATVVYEQYF.

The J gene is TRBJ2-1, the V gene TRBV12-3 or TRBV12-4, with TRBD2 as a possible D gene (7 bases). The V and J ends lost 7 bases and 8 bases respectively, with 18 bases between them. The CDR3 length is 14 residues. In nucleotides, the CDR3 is TGTGCCAGCAACTTGGGGGGGGCGAGGGATGAGCAGTTCTTC. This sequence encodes CASNLGGARDEQFF.

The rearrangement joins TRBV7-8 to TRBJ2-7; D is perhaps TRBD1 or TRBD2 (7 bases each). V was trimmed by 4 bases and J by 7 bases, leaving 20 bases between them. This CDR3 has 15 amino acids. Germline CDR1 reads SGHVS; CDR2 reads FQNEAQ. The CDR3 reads CASSWGGQLPGEQYF. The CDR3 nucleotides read TGTGCCAGCAGCTGGGGGGGACAGCTCCCGGGGGAGCAGTACTTC.

The CDR3 coding sequence is TGTGCCAGCAGTTTATTTTCGGACAGGGGCACTGAAGCTTTCTTT. Amino acid sequence: CASSLFSDRGTEAFF. The chain recombines TRBV12-3 or TRBV12-4 with TRBJ1-1; TRBD1 matches 9 bases. V was clipped by 2 bases and J by 4 bases; unmatched bases: 5. This CDR3 is built from 15 residues.

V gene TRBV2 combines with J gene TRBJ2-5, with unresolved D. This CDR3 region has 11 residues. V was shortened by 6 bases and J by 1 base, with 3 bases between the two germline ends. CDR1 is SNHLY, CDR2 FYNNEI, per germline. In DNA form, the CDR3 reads TGTGCCAGCAGACCCCAAGAGACCCAGTACTTC. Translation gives CASRPQETQYF.

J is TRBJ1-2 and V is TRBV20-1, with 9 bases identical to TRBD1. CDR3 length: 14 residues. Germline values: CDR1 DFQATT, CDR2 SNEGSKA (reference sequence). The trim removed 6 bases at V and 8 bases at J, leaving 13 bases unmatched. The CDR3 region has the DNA TGCAGTGCCCGGGACAGGGTAGACCCTTACGGCTACACCTTC. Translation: CSARDRVDPYGYTF.

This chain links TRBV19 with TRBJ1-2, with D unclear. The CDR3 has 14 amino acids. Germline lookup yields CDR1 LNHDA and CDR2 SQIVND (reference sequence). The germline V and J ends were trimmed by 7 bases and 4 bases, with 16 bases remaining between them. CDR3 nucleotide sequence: TGTGCCAGTACCCCCTCGGGTTGGGGCTATGGCTACACCTTC. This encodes CASTPSGWGYGYTF.

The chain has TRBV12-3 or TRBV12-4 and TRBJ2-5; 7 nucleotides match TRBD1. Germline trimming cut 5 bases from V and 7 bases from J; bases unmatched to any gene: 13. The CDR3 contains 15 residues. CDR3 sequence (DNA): TGTGCCAGCAGTCCCCTGACAGGGTTGTTTGTGACCCAGTACTTC. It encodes CASSPLTGLFVTQYF.

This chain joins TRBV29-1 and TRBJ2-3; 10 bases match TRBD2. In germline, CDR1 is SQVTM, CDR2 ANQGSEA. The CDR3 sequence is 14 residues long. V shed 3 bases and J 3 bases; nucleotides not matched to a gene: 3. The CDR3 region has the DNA TGCAGCGTTGACACTAGCGGGAATACAGATACGCAGTATTTT. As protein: CSVDTSGNTDTQYF.

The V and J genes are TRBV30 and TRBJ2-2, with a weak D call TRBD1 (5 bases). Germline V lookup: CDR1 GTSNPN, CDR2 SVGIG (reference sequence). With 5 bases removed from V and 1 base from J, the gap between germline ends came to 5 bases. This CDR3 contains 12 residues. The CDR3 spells CAWDRNTGELFF. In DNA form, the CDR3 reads TGTGCCTGGGACAGGAACACCGGGGAGCTGTTTTTT.

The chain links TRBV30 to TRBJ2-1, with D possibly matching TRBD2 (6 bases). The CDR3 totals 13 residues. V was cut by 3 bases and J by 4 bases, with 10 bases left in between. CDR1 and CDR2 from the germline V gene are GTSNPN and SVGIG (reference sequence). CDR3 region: CAWSPGDYNEQFF. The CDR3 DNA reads TGTGCCTGGAGCCCGGGGGATTACAATGAGCAGTTCTTC.

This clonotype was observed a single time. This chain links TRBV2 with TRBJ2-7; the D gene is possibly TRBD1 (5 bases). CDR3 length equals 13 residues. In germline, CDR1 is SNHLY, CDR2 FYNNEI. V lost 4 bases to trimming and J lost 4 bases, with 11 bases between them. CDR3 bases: TGTGCCAGCAGTGCCTCAGGGTCTTACGAGCAGTACTTC. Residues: CASSASGSYEQYF.

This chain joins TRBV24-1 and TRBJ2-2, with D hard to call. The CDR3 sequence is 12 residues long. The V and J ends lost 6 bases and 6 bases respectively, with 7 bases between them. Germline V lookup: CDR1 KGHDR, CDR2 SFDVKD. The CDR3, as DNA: TGTGCCACCAGTATCCAGGCCGGGGAGCTGTTTTTT. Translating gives CATSIQAGELFF.

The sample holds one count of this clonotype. Here the CDR3 DNA reads TGTGCCAGCAGCTCTACGAGCGAAGGAAGGGGGTCCTACAATGAGCAGTTCTTC. Protein product: CASSSTSEGRGSYNEQFF. This sequence joins TRBV11-2 and TRBJ2-1; D might be TRBD1 (6 bases). The germline V gene encodes CDR1 SGHAT and CDR2 FQNNGV. CDR3 length equals 18 residues. Trimming took off 4 bases at V and 1 base at J, with 20 bases between the two ends.

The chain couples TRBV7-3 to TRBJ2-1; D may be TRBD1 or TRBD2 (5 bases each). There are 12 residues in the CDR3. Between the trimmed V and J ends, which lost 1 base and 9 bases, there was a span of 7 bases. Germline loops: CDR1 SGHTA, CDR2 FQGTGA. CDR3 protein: CASSLIGTEQFF. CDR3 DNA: TGTGCCAGCAGCTTAATCGGGACTGAGCAGTTCTTC.

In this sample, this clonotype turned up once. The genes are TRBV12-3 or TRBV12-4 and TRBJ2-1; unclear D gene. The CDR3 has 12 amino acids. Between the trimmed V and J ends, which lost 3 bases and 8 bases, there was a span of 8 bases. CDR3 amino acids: CASSFRLYEQFF. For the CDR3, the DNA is TGTGCCAGCAGTTTCCGGCTATATGAGCAGTTCTTC.

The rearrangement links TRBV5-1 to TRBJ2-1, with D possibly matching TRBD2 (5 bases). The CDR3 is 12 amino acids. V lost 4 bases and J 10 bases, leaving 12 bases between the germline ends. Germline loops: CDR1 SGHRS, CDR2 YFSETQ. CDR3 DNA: TGCGCCAGCAGCACCAGGACGGGGGAGCAGTTCTTC. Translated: CASSTRTGEQFF.

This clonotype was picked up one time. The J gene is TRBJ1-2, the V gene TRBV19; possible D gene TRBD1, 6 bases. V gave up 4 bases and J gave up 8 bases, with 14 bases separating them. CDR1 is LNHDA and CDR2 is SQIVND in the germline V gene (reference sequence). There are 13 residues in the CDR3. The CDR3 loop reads CASSTGQLLGYTF. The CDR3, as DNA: TGTGCCAGTAGTACCGGACAGTTGCTCGGCTACACCTTC.

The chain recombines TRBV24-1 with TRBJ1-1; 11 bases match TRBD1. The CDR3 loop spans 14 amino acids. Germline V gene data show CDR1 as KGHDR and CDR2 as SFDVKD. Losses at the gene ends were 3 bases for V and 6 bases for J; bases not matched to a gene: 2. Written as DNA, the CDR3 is TGTGCCACCAGTGATCGGGGACAGGGGGCTGAAGCTTTCTTT. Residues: CATSDRGQGAEAFF.

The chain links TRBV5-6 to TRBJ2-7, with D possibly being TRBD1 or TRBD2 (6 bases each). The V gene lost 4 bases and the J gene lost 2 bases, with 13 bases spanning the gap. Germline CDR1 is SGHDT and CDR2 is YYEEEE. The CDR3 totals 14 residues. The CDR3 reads CASSGGTSPYEQYF. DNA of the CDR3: TGTGCCAGCAGCGGAGGGACATCCCCCTACGAGCAGTACTTC.